The entry below describes one T cell receptor beta chain. The CDR3 extends over 15 amino acids. Trimming took off 0 bases at V and 14 bases at J, with 18 bases between the two ends. Germline lookup yields CDR1 SGHNT and CDR2 YYREEE (reference sequence). The sample originates from a study of blood T cell repertoires in COVID-19. Overall study: The origin of the acute and convalescent COVID-19 samples was the United States, Italy and Spain. Sources were T cells, B-cell-depleted T cells, or PBMCs; the material itself was cDNA or gDNA.

In the authors' workflow: Estimation of nucleated cell counts was performed using reference gene primer amplification. Method: immunoSEQ multiplex PCR; TCRdb's copy keeps in-frame clones and lacks some. From that table come the V and J calls and clone size; the DNA was used to work out D and trimming. The table records approximately 130,000 clones, roughly 79% of them present only once. The V call is TRBV5-4, the J call TRBJ1-6, with D uncertain. The sequencing sample was made of peripheral blood. This TCR was sampled from a woman between 55 and 75 years old with active or convalescent COVID-19. CDR3 sequence (DNA): TGTGCCAGCAGCTTGGGGGGAGACTTAATTAACACCCTCCACTTT. Translated, it gives CASSLGGDLINTLHF.